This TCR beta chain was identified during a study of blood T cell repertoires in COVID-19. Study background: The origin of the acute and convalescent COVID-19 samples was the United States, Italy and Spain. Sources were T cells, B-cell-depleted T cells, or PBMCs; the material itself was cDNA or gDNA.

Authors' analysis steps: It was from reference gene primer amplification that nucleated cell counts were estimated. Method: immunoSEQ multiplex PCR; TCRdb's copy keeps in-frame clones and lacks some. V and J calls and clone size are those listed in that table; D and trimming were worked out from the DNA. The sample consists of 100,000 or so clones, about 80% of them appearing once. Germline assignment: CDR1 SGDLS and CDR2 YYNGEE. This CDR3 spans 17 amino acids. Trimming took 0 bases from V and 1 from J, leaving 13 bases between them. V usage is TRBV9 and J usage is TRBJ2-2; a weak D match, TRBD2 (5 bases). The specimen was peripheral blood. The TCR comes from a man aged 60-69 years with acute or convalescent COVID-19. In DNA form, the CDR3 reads TGTGCCAGCAGCGTAGTCGGAGGATCCGGGAACACCGGGGAGCTGTTTTTT. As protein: CASSVVGGSGNTGELFF.